A single sample gave rise to the 14 T cell receptor beta chains below, sequenced in a study of OX40 agonist ivuxolimab in advanced cancers. Method: immunoSEQ multiplex PCR; TCRdb's copy keeps in-frame clones and lacks some. Of some 73,000 clones listed, around 87% are singletons. The sample was CD4+ or CD8+ T cells sorted from blood, taken in a trial of the OX40 agonist ivuxolimab. These receptors all come from an adult with an advanced solid tumor such as melanoma, head and neck, liver or kidney cancer.

The CDR3 bases are TGTGCCAGCACGCCCGACAGCTCCTATAATTCACCCCTCCACTTT. Its translation: CASTPDSSYNSPLHF. The V and J genes are TRBV2 and TRBJ1-6; D perhaps matches TRBD1 (5 bases). Between the trimmed V and J ends, which lost 7 bases and 0 bases, there was a span of 10 bases. In germline, CDR1 is SNHLY, CDR2 FYNNEI. This CDR3 has 15 amino acids.

This chain links TRBV18 with TRBJ1-1; D is unclear. The CDR3 has 11 amino acids. V was pared by 3 bases and J by 10 bases, with 9 bases between. Germline CDR1 reads KGHSH; CDR2 reads LQKENI. The CDR3 spells CASSPSNGAFF. The CDR3 nucleotides are TGTGCCAGCTCACCTTCAAATGGAGCTTTCTTT.

The rearrangement links TRBV4-1 to TRBJ2-7, with D tentatively TRBD1 (6 bases). CDR3 length equals 17 residues. Germline V gene lookup returns CDR1 MGHRA and CDR2 YSYEKL. Trimming removed 4 bases from V and 3 bases from J, with 22 bases in between. CDR3 DNA: TGCGCCAGCAGCCCTATTCTCAGGGGCGGCCGGATCTACGAGCAGTACTTC. Its translation: CASSPILRGGRIYEQYF.

This chain links TRBV9 with TRBJ2-5; TRBD2 matches at 9 bases. CDR3 length: 18 amino acids. After removal of 4 bases from V and 2 bases from J, the junction contained 15 bases not matched to a gene. CDR1 is SGDLS, CDR2 YYNGEE, per germline. CDR3 sequence reads: CASSSRGSGGDIQETQYF. CDR3 bases: TGTGCCAGCAGCTCCCGTGGTAGCGGGGGCGACATACAAGAGACCCAGTACTTC.

The gene calls are TRBV6-5 and TRBJ2-7; possibly TRBD1 or TRBD2 for D (6 bases each). The CDR3 consists of 13 residues. Germline-derived CDR1 and CDR2 are MNHEY and SVGAGI. V was shortened by 8 bases and J by 4 bases, with 15 bases between the two germline ends. CDR3 amino acids: CASRRDTYYEQYF. For the CDR3, the DNA is TGTGCCAGCCGGCGGGACACCTATTACGAGCAGTACTTC.

The gene calls are TRBV6-1 and TRBJ1-2; D ambiguous. With 2 bases removed from V and 7 bases from J, the gap between germline ends came to 11 bases. The CDR3 is 13 residues long. The germline V gene encodes CDR1 MNHNS and CDR2 SASEGT. The CDR3 loop is CASSETPGSGYTF. The CDR3 DNA reads TGTGCCAGCAGTGAAACCCCGGGGTCTGGCTACACCTTC.

This sequence joins TRBV6-6 and TRBJ2-2; D may correspond to TRBD1 or TRBD2 (5 bases each). The V gene lost 9 bases and the J gene lost 1 base, with 12 bases spanning the gap. The germline V gene encodes CDR1 MNHNY and CDR2 SVGAGI (reference sequence). This CDR3 has 14 residues. CDR3 nucleotide sequence: TGTGCCAGTACGGGACGGTTGAACACCGGGGAGCTGTTTTTT. This encodes CASTGRLNTGELFF.

The CDR3 is CATSTGNYGYTF. In DNA form, the CDR3 reads TGTGCCACCTCCACAGGGAACTATGGCTACACCTTC. The V and J genes are TRBV28 and TRBJ1-2, with a tentative D call TRBD1 (6 bases). V was pared by 10 bases and J by 2 bases, with 11 bases between. Per the germline V gene, CDR1 is MDHEN and CDR2 is SYDVKM. The CDR3 length is 12 residues.

This clone was observed once. In DNA, the CDR3 is TGTGCCAGCAGCCAGGGAGGCGGTGAAGAGACCCAGTACTTC. Encoded protein: CASSQGGGEETQYF. V is TRBV5-6 and J is TRBJ2-5, with D possibly being TRBD2 (6 bases). The V and J ends lost 4 bases and 3 bases respectively, with 13 bases between them. The CDR3 loop spans 14 amino acids. Germline assignment: CDR1 SGHDT and CDR2 YYEEEE.

The genes are TRBV5-1 and TRBJ2-7, with D unclear. The germline V gene has CDR1 SGHRS and CDR2 YFSETQ. V lost 3 bases and J 2 bases, leaving 18 bases between the germline ends. The CDR3 length is 16 residues. CDR3 sequence reads: CASSSDTTSIPYEQYF. DNA for the CDR3: TGCGCCAGCAGCTCGGATACGACGTCCATACCCTACGAGCAGTACTTC. Together with reference TRBV5-1 and TRBJ2-7, the CDR3 gives the full variable domain: KAGVTQTPRYLIKTRGQQVTLSCSPISGHRSVSWYQQTPGQGLQFLFEYFSETQRNKGNFPGRFSGRQFSNSRSEMNVSTLELGDSALYLCASSSDTTSIPYEQYFGPGTRLTVT.

This chain uses TRBV19 with TRBJ1-1; 8 nucleotides match TRBD1. Germline lookup yields CDR1 LNHDA and CDR2 SQIVND (reference sequence). Trimming removed 3 bases from V and 1 base from J; junction bases left unmatched: 7. This CDR3 has 16 residues. This CDR3 is CASSIRTGSSNTEAFF. As DNA, the CDR3 is TGTGCCAGTAGTATCAGGACAGGGTCCTCGAACACTGAAGCTTTCTTT.

This clone has just a few counts. The chain has TRBV7-3 and TRBJ1-6, with 7 bases aligning to TRBD1. The CDR3 has 14 amino acids. Looked up from germline, CDR1 is SGHTA and CDR2 is FQGTGA. The J segment lost 9 bases and the V segment lost 6 bases, leaving 8 bases of the junction unmatched. In nucleotides, the CDR3 is TGTGCCAGCAGTCCCCAGGGGGATGCTTCACCCCTCCACTTT. This translates into CASSPQGDASPLHF. The variable domain in full, completed from reference TRBV7-3 and TRBJ1-6, reads GAGVSQTPSNKVTEKGKYVELRCDPISGHTALYWYRQSLGQGPEFLIYFQGTGAADDSGLPNDRFFAVRPEGSVSTLKIQRTERGDSAVYLCASSPQGDASPLHFGNGTRLTVT.

This chain connects TRBV6-5 to TRBJ2-7; no clear D gene. Germline lookup yields CDR1 MNHEY and CDR2 SVGAGI. The CDR3 loop spans 15 amino acids. V gave up 2 bases and J gave up 4 bases, with 15 bases separating them. As DNA, the CDR3 is TGTGCCAGCAGTTACGGCGAAATGCGGTGGTACGAGCAGTACTTC. It specifies CASSYGEMRWYEQYF.

The chain carries TRBV6-5 and TRBJ1-2; unclear D gene. Germline loops: CDR1 MNHEY, CDR2 SVGAGI. The CDR3 contains 13 residues. The V end was cut by 2 bases, the J end by 8 bases, with 12 bases between. The CDR3 loop reads CASSYEGKGGYTF. The CDR3 DNA is TGTGCCAGCAGTTACGAGGGCAAAGGCGGCTACACCTTC.